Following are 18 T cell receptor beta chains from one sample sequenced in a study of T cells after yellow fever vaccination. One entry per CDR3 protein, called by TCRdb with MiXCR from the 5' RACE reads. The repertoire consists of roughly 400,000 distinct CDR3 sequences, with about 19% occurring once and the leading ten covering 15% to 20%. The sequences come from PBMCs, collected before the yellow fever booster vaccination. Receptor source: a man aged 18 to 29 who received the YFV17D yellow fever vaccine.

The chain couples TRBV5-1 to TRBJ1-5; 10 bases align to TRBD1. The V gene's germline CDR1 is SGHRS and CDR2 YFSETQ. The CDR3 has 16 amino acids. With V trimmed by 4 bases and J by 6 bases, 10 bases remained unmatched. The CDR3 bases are TGCGCCAGCAGCCCGGGGACAGGGGAGGGTGGTCAGCCCCAGCATTTT. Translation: CASSPGTGEGGQPQHF.

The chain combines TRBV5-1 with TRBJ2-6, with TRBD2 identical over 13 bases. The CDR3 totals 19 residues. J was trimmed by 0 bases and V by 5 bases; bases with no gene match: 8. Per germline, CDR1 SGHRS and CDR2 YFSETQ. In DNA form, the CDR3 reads TGCGCCAGCAGTTCGCGGACTAGCGGGGGTCTCTCTGGGGCCAACGTCCTGACTTTC. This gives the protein CASSSRTSGGLSGANVLTF.

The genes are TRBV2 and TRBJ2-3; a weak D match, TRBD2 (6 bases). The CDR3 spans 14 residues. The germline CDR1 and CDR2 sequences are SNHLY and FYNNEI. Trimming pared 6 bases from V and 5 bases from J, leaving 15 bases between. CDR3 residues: CASRRLVGKDTQYF. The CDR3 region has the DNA TGTGCCAGCAGGCGACTAGTCGGGAAAGATACGCAGTATTTT.

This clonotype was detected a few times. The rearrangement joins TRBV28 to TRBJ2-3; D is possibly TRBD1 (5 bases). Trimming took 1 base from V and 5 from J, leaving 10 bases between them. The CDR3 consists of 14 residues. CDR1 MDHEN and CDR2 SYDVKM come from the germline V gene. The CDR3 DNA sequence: TGTGCCAGCAGTTTATCCCAGGGATTAGATACGCAGTATTTT. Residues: CASSLSQGLDTQYF.

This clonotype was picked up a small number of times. The DNA for the CDR3 is TGTGCCAGCAGTCAGCGAACAACTAATGAAAAACTGTTTTTT. Translating it yields CASSQRTTNEKLFF. The rearrangement uses TRBV12-3 or TRBV12-4 and TRBJ1-4, with D unresolved. Trimming cost V 5 bases and J 0 bases, with 7 bases left between them. The CDR3 loop spans 14 amino acids.

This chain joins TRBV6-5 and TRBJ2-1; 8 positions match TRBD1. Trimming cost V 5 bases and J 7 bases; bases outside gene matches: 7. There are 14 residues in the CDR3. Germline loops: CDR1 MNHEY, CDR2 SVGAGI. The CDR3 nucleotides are TGTGCCAGCAGTCCGCAGACAGGGGTAAATGAGCAGTTCTTC. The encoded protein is CASSPQTGVNEQFF.

CDR3 sequence reads: CASSYSMLGRVGEKLFF. CDR3 in DNA: TGTGCCAGCAGTTACTCGATGTTAGGGAGGGTCGGGGAAAAACTGTTTTTT. This chain links TRBV6-5 with TRBJ1-4, with unresolved D. Germline CDR1 MNHEY, CDR2 SVGAGI. This CDR3 region has 17 residues. V was pared by 0 bases and J by 8 bases, with 19 bases between.

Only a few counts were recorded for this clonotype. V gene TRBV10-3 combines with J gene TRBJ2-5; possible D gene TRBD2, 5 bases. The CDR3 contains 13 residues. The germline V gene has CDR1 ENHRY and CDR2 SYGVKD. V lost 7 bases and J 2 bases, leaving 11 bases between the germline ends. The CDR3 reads CAIKDLTQETQYF. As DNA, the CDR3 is TGTGCCATCAAGGACTTGACTCAAGAGACCCAGTACTTC.

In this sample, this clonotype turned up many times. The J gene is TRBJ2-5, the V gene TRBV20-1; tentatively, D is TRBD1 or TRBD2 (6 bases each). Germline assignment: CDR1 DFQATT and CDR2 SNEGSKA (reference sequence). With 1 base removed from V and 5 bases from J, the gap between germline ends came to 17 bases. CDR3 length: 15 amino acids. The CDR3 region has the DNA TGCAGTGCTAGAGGTGGGGGGCGTCGAAAGGAGACCCAGTACTTC. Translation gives CSARGGGRRKETQYF.

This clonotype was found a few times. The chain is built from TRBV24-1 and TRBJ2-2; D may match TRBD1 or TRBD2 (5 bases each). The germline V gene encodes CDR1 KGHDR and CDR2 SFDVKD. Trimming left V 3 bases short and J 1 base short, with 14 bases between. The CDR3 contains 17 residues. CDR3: CATSDPPRDGNTGELFF. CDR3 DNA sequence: TGTGCCACCAGTGATCCCCCCCGGGACGGGAACACCGGGGAGCTGTTTTTT.

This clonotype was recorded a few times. Written as DNA, the CDR3 is TGTGCCAGCAGTCTATTATTGAACACTGAAGCTTTCTTT. Translated: CASSLLLNTEAFF. The chain combines TRBV6-1 with TRBJ1-1; D call uncertain. With 5 bases removed from V and 0 bases from J, the gap between germline ends came to 7 bases. CDR1 and CDR2 from the germline V gene are MNHNS and SASEGT. This CDR3 has 13 residues.

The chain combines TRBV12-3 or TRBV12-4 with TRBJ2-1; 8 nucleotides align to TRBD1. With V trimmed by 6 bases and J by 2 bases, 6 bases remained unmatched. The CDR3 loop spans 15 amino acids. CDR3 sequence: CASSPGQGTYNEQFF. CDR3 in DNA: TGTGCCAGCAGCCCCGGACAGGGAACCTACAATGAGCAGTTCTTC.

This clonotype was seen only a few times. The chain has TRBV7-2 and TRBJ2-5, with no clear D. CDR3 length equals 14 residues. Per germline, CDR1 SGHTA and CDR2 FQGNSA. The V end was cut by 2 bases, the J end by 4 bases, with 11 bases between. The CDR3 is CASSLLGMAETQYF. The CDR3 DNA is TGTGCCAGCAGCTTACTAGGGATGGCAGAGACCCAGTACTTC.

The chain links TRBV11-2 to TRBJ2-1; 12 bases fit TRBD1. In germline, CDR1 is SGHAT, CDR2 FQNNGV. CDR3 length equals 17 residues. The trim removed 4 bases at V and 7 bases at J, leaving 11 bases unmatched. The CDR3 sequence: CASSSIRDRGLGNEQFF. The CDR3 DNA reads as TGTGCCAGCAGCTCAATTCGGGACAGGGGGCTGGGGAATGAGCAGTTCTTC.

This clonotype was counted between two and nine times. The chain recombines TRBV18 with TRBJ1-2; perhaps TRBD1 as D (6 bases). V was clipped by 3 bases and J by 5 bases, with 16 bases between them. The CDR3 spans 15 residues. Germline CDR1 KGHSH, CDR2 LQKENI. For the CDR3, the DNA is TGTGCCAGCTCACCTCTCCGGACAGCCGATTATGGCTACACCTTC. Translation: CASSPLRTADYGYTF.

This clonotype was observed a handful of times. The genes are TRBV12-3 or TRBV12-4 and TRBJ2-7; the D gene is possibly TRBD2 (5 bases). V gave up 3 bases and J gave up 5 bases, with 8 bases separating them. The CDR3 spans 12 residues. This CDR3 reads CASSFSGNEQYV. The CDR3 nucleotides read TGTGCCAGCAGTTTCTCCGGGAACGAGCAGTACGTC.

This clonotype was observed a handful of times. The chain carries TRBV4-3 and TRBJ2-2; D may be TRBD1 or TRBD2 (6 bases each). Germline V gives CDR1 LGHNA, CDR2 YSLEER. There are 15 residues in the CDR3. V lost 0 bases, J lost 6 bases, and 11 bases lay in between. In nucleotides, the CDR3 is TGCGCCAGCAGCCAAGATTTAAGGGGGGCCGGGGAGCTGTTTTTT. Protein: CASSQDLRGAGELFF.

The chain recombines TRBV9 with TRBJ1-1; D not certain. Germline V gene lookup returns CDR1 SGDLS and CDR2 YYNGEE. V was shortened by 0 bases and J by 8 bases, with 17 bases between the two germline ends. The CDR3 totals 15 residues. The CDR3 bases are TGTGCCAGCAGCGTAGACCCTTCCGGCAGCGACGAAGCTTTCTTT. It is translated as CASSVDPSGSDEAFF.